The 26 T cell receptor beta chains given below trace back to one sample, sequenced in a study of shared clonotypes between healthy human individuals. The method was immunoSEQ multiplex PCR; TCRdb's version includes in-frame clones alone and lacks a portion of them. Of millions of clones listed, around nine tenths are singletons. Sample: naive CD4+ T cells sorted from blood. Subset defined: CD45RA+ positively selected. These receptors were obtained from a man between 18 and 29 years old in good health.

V usage is TRBV2 and J usage is TRBJ2-6, with D uncertain. CDR3 length: 16 residues. The germline V gene has CDR1 SNHLY and CDR2 FYNNEI. With 5 bases removed from V and 2 bases from J, the gap between germline ends came to 13 bases. CDR3 residues: CASSYHSTAGANVLTF. CDR3 sequence (DNA): TGTGCCAGCAGTTATCACAGTACCGCTGGGGCCAACGTCCTGACTTTC.

The genes are TRBV19 and TRBJ1-5, with D possibly being TRBD1 (5 bases). Trimming cost V 9 bases and J 3 bases, with 15 bases left between them. The germline CDR1 and CDR2 sequences are LNHDA and SQIVND (reference sequence). This CDR3 comprises 14 residues. DNA of the CDR3: TGTGCCAGCCTCCCCGGGGGGAACAATCAGCCCCAGCATTTT. Translated, it gives CASLPGGNNQPQHF.

The chain employs TRBV18 and TRBJ1-4, with unresolved D. V was pared by 6 bases and J by 0 bases, with 11 bases between. CDR1 KGHSH and CDR2 LQKENI come from the germline V gene. This CDR3 has 15 residues. The CDR3 loop reads CASSRGRATNEKLFF. CDR3 bases: TGTGCCAGCTCCCGAGGACGGGCAACTAATGAAAAACTGTTTTTT.

The rearrangement joins TRBV10-2 to TRBJ2-2; no definite D call. Germline loops: CDR1 WSHSY, CDR2 SAAADI. V was clipped by 7 bases and J by 6 bases, with 12 bases between them. There are 13 residues in the CDR3. In DNA form, the CDR3 reads TGCGCCAGCAAGAATGGGTTGGCCGGGGAGCTGTTTTTT. It is translated as CASKNGLAGELFF.

The gene calls are TRBV4-1 and TRBJ1-1; D is ambiguous. Germline V gene data show CDR1 as MGHRA and CDR2 as YSYEKL. Trimming took 2 bases from V and 5 from J, leaving 15 bases between them. The CDR3 is 15 residues long. CDR3 amino acids: CASSQPTNGKTEAFF. The CDR3 bases are TGCGCCAGCAGCCAACCGACTAACGGAAAAACTGAAGCTTTCTTT.

The genes are TRBV6-6 and TRBJ1-3, with a weak D call TRBD1 (6 bases). The CDR3 consists of 16 residues. V lost 8 bases and J lost 0, with 17 bases in between. CDR1 MNHNY and CDR2 SVGAGI come from the germline V gene (reference sequence). CDR3 protein: CASASGQGSSGNTIYF. CDR3 nucleotide sequence: TGTGCCAGCGCATCGGGGCAGGGGAGCTCTGGAAACACCATATATTTT.

V is TRBV7-9 and J is TRBJ2-1; 9 nucleotides agree with TRBD2. The V gene end was trimmed by 5 bases and the J gene end by 9 bases; junction bases not matched to a gene: 8. The V gene's germline CDR1 is SEHNR and CDR2 FQNEAQ (reference sequence). This CDR3 region has 14 residues. The CDR3 region is CASSLGLAGGEQFF. The CDR3 coding sequence is TGTGCCAGCAGCCTGGGACTAGCAGGGGGTGAGCAGTTCTTC.

This clone has just one count. The genes are TRBV18 and TRBJ1-3; D gene uncertain. Trimming took off 3 bases at V and 0 bases at J, with 9 bases between the two ends. CDR3 length equals 15 residues. The germline V gene has CDR1 KGHSH and CDR2 LQKENI. CDR3 amino acids: CASSPSGISGNTIYF. CDR3 nucleotide sequence: TGTGCCAGCTCACCCTCCGGGATCTCTGGAAACACCATATATTTT. Drawing the rest from reference TRBV18 and TRBJ1-3, the complete variable domain is NAGVMQNPRHLVRRRGQEARLRCSPMKGHSHVYWYRQLPEEGLKFMVYLQKENIIDESGMPKERFSAEFPKEGPSILRIQQVVRGDSAAYFCASSPSGISGNTIYFGEGSWLTVV.

The chain joins TRBV6-6 to TRBJ2-2; a weak D match, TRBD2 (7 bases). CDR3 size: 14 residues. CDR1 MNHNY and CDR2 SVGAGI come from the germline V gene (reference sequence). Between the trimmed V and J ends, which lost 8 bases and 6 bases, there was a span of 16 bases. CDR3 region: CASRGGGRAGELFF. CDR3 coding DNA: TGTGCCAGCCGAGGGGGAGGGAGGGCCGGGGAGCTGTTTTTT.

V and J are TRBV5-5 and TRBJ2-2; the D is unclear. Looked up from germline, CDR1 is SGHKS and CDR2 is YYEKEE (reference sequence). The CDR3 is 18 amino acids. Trimming removed 0 bases from V and 2 bases from J, with 17 bases in between. CDR3 in DNA: TGTGCCAGCAGCTTGGCCTCAGTCCCCCGGGTTAACACCGGGGAGCTGTTTTTT. It encodes CASSLASVPRVNTGELFF. Using reference TRBV5-5 and TRBJ2-2 for the parts outside the CDR3, the full variable domain is DAGVTQSPTHLIKTRGQQVTLRCSPISGHKSVSWYQQVLGQGPQFIFQYYEKEERGRGNFPDRFSARQFPNYSSELNVNALLLGDSALYLCASSLASVPRVNTGELFFGEGSRLTVL.

The chain employs TRBV19 and TRBJ2-1, with D unclear. The germline CDR1 and CDR2 sequences are LNHDA and SQIVND (reference sequence). This CDR3 comprises 14 residues. V shed 5 bases and J shed 0 bases, with 8 bases lying between them. CDR3 sequence (DNA): TGTGCCAGTAGTGACGGCCTCTCCTACAATGAGCAGTTCTTC. It codes for CASSDGLSYNEQFF.

The chain couples TRBV5-1 to TRBJ2-6; 8 bases align to TRBD2. The CDR3 extends over 20 amino acids. V lost 0 bases to trimming and J lost 1 base; unmatched junction nucleotides: 12. The germline V gene has CDR1 SGHRS and CDR2 YFSETQ. CDR3 sequence reads: CASSLGTSSNLLSGANVLTF. The CDR3 DNA reads as TGCGCCAGCAGCTTGGGGACTAGCTCGAACCTCCTTTCTGGGGCCAACGTCCTGACTTTC.

J is TRBJ1-2 and V is TRBV28; D is undetermined. V shed 5 bases and J shed 8 bases, with 9 bases lying between them. This CDR3 is 11 amino acids long. CDR1 and CDR2 from the germline V gene are MDHEN and SYDVKM. The CDR3 bases are TGTGCCAGCAGTCCTACTGGGGGCTACACCTTC. Translating gives CASSPTGGYTF.

The chain couples TRBV7-2 to TRBJ2-2; D is ambiguous. Germline CDR1 reads SGHTA; CDR2 reads FQGNSA. The CDR3 runs 14 residues. Trimming took off 3 bases at V and 4 bases at J, with 9 bases between the two ends. Written as DNA, the CDR3 is TGTGCCAGCAGCTTTGGCAGTTTCACCGGGGAGCTGTTTTTT. Amino acid sequence: CASSFGSFTGELFF.

This rearrangement joins TRBV30 to TRBJ1-6; 7 bases are a match to TRBD1. This CDR3 contains 14 residues. Germline V gene lookup returns CDR1 GTSNPN and CDR2 SVGIG (reference sequence). J lost 5 bases, V lost 4 bases, and 5 bases had no gene match. CDR3 loop: CAWTAGGDNSPLHF. The CDR3 DNA reads as TGTGCCTGGACTGCAGGGGGGGATAATTCACCCCTCCACTTT.

This rearrangement joins TRBV2 to TRBJ1-2; D not resolved. Trimming removed 3 bases at V and 8 bases at J, with 10 bases between. Germline V lookup: CDR1 SNHLY, CDR2 FYNNEI. The CDR3 is made up of 12 amino acids. CDR3 nucleotide sequence: TGTGCCAGCAGTGATGGGGATCGGGGCTACACCTTC. This sequence encodes CASSDGDRGYTF.

The chain combines TRBV6-5 with TRBJ2-7; TRBD2 agrees at 9 bases. CDR3 length: 13 amino acids. Germline V gene data show CDR1 as MNHEY and CDR2 as SVGAGI. V gave up 5 bases and J gave up 7 bases; unmatched junction bases: 6. CDR3: CASSAGGHREQYF. The CDR3 DNA follows: TGTGCCAGCAGTGCGGGAGGGCACCGGGAGCAGTACTTC.

This clone was seen once. This rearrangement joins TRBV11-2 to TRBJ1-1; the match to TRBD1 covers 7 bases. The junction had 2 bases not matched to a gene; V was cut back by 3 bases and J by 1 base. Germline V CDR1 and CDR2: SGHAT, FQNNGV. The CDR3 contains 14 residues. The CDR3 loop reads CASSFRQGNTEAFF. The CDR3, as DNA: TGTGCCAGCAGCTTTCGACAGGGGAACACTGAAGCTTTCTTT.

Turning to this clone: In the same sample, other DNA sequences code for this CDR3. The V call is TRBV10-3, the J call TRBJ1-3; tentatively, D is TRBD1 (5 bases). The CDR3 runs to 12 residues. In germline, CDR1 is ENHRY, CDR2 SYGVKD. V was trimmed by 8 bases and J by 0 bases, leaving 5 bases between them. CDR3 DNA sequence: TGTGCCATCCAGGGCTCTGGAAACACCATATATTTT. It translates to CAIQGSGNTIYF.

For this clone: The sample carries other DNA sequences with the same CDR3. The chain joins TRBV2 to TRBJ1-5; perhaps TRBD1 as D (6 bases). Germline V lookup: CDR1 SNHLY, CDR2 FYNNEI. The CDR3 consists of 13 residues. Trimming removed 3 bases from V and 4 bases from J, with 7 bases in between. The DNA of the CDR3 is TGTGCCAGCAGTGAGGGGGCGAATCAGCCCCAGCATTTT. Translating it yields CASSEGANQPQHF.

Concerning this clone itself: Sequence at one end of the junction differs from germline and may be a read error. The chain uses TRBV11-3 and TRBJ2-5, with no clear D. This CDR3 is 17 amino acids long. Germline CDR1 and CDR2: SGHNT and YENEEA. The CDR3, as DNA: TGTGCCAGCGGCTTACGTCCCTCAGCGCTCTCCGAAGAGACCCAGTACTTC. As protein: CASGLRPSALSEETQYF.

This chain links TRBV28 with TRBJ2-7, with 7 bases that match TRBD2. CDR1 MDHEN and CDR2 SYDVKM come from the germline V gene. The CDR3 is 14 residues long. Trimming took 2 bases from V and 7 from J; bases not matched to a gene: 8. The CDR3 region is CASSLRRLGGEQYF. The DNA of the CDR3 is TGTGCCAGCAGTTTACGTCGGTTGGGAGGGGAGCAGTACTTC.

The table lists this clone with a few counts. The rearrangement uses TRBV10-3 and TRBJ1-1; possible D gene TRBD1, 6 bases. CDR3 length: 12 amino acids. V was cut by 5 bases and J by 4 bases, with 8 bases left in between. Germline CDR1 is ENHRY and CDR2 is SYGVKD. Here the CDR3 DNA reads TGTGCCATCAGTCCAGGGGCCACTGAAGCTTTCTTT. Translated, it gives CAISPGATEAFF.

CDR3 nucleotides: TGTGCCAGCAGCGTAGAAGGCAAGAACACCGGGGAGCTGTTTTTT. Translated, it gives CASSVEGKNTGELFF. The chain links TRBV9 to TRBJ2-2; D is unresolved. Trimming shortened V by 0 bases and J by 1 base, and 7 bases separated the two germline ends. Per germline, CDR1 SGDLS and CDR2 YYNGEE. The CDR3 spans 15 residues.

This chain connects TRBV19 to TRBJ1-6, with D possibly matching TRBD1 (5 bases). Looked up from germline, CDR1 is LNHDA and CDR2 is SQIVND (reference sequence). Trimming pared 4 bases from V and 6 bases from J, leaving 10 bases between. The CDR3 totals 14 residues. The CDR3 protein is CASSNSGPNSPLHF. In DNA, the CDR3 is TGTGCCAGTAGTAACTCGGGGCCTAATTCACCCCTCCACTTT. Supplemented by reference TRBV19 and TRBJ1-6, the full variable domain reads DGGITQSPKYLFRKEGQNVTLSCEQNLNHDAMYWYRQDPGQGLRLIYYSQIVNDFQKGDIAEGYSVSREKKESFPLTVTSAQKNPTAFYLCASSNSGPNSPLHFGNGTRLTVT.

Notes on this clone: The same CDR3 also results from other DNA sequences found in this sample. The rearrangement joins TRBV5-1 to TRBJ2-2; D remains ambiguous. V was pared by 0 bases and J by 2 bases, with 2 bases between. The CDR3 loop spans 13 amino acids. Per the germline V gene, CDR1 is SGHRS and CDR2 is YFSETQ. CDR3: CASSLGNTGELFF. The CDR3 nucleotides are TGCGCCAGCAGCTTGGGAAACACCGGGGAGCTGTTTTTT.